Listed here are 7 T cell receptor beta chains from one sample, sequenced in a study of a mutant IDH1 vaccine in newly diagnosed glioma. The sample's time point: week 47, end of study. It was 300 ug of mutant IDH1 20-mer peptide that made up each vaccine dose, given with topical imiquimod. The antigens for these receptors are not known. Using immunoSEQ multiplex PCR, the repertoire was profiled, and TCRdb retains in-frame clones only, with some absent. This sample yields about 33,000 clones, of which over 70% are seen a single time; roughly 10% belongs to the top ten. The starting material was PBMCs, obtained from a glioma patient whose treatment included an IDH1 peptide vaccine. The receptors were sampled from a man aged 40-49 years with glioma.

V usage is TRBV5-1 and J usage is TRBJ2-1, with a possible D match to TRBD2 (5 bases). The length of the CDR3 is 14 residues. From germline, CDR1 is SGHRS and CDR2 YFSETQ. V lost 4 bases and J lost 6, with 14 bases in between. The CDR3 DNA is TGCGCCAGCAGCGAGAGGGTTAATTCCAATGAGCAGTTCTTC. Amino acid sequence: CASSERVNSNEQFF.

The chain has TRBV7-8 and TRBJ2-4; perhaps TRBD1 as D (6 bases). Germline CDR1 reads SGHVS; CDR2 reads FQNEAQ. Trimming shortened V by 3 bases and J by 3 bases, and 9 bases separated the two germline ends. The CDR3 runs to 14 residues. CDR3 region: CASSFGQNKNIQYF. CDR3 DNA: TGTGCCAGCAGCTTTGGACAGAACAAAAACATTCAGTACTTC.

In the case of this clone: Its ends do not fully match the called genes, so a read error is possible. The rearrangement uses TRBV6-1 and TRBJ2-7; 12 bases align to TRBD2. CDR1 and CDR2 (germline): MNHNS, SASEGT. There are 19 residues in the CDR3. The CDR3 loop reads CASSDELAGGRSFSHEQYF. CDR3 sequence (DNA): TGTGCCAGCAGTGATGAACTAGCGGGAGGCCGGTCCTTCTCCCACGAGCAGTACTTC.

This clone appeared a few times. CDR3 loop: CASSESTGGREAFF. The DNA of the CDR3 is TGCGCCAGCAGCGAAAGTACCGGGGGTCGAGAAGCTTTCTTT. The chain carries TRBV10-1 and TRBJ1-1; TRBD1 is a possible D gene (5 bases). CDR1 and CDR2 (germline): WNHNN, SYGVQD (reference sequence). The CDR3 contains 14 residues. Between the trimmed V and J ends, which lost 6 bases and 8 bases, there was a span of 19 bases.

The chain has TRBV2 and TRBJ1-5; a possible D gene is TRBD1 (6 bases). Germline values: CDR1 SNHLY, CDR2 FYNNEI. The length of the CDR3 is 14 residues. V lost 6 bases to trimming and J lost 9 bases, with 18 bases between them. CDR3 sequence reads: CASRHRDGVGPQHF. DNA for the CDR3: TGTGCCAGCAGGCACAGGGACGGCGTGGGGCCCCAGCATTTT.

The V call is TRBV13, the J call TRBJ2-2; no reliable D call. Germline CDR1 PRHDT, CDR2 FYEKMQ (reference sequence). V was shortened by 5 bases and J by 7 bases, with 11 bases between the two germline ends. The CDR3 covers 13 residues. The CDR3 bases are TGTGCCAGCAGCGCCTTAGGAAGCGGGGAGCTGTTTTTT. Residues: CASSALGSGELFF.

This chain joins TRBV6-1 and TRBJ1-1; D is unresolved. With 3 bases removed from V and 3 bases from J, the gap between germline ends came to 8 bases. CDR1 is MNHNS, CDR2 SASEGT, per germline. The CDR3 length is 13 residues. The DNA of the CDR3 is TGTGCCAGCAGTGAGGACTACTACACTGAAGCTTTCTTT. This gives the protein CASSEDYYTEAFF.